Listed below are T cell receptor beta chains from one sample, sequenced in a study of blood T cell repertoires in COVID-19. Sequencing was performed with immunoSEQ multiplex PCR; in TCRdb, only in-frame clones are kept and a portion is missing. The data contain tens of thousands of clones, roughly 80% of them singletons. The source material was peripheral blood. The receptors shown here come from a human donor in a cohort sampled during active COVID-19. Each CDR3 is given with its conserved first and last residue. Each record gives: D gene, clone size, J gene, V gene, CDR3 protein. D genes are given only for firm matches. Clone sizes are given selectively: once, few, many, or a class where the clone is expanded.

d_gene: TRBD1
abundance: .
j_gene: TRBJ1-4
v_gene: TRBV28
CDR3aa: CASSSTGGTANEKLFF

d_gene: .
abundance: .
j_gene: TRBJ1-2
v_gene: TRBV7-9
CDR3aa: CASSLDGGVTYGYTF

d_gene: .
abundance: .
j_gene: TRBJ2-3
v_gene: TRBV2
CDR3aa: CASTPGTDTQYF

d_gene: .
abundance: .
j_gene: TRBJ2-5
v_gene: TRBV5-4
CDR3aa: CASSLGSGTKGETQYF

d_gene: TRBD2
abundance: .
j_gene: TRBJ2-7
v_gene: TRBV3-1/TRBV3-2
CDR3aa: CASSQTSGAFSYEQYF

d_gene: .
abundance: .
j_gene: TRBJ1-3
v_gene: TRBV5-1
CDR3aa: CASRPGSGNTIYF

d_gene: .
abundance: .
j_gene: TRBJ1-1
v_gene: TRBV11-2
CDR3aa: CASSLGSGRGEAFF

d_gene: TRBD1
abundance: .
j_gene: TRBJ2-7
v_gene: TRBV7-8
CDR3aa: CASSPRDRDYEQYF

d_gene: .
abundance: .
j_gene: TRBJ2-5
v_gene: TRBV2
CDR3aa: CASRTPNGGLETQYF

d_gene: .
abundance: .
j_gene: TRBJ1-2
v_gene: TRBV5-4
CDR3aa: CASSLVPGRYGYTF

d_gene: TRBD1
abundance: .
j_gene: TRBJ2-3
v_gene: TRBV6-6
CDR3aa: CASSQRDRGTDTQYF

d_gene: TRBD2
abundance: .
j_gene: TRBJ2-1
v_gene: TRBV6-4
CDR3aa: CASSGTSVGNEQFF

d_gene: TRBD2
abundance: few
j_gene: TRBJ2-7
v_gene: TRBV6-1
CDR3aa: CASSEGVAGTYEQYF

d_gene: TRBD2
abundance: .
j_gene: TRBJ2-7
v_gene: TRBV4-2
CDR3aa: CASSRLPGLVNEQYF

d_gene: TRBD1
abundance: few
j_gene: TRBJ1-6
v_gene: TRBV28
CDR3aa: CASSPSQGASYNSPLHF

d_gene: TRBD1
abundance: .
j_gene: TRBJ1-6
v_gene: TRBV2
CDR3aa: CASSARTGEFIPLHF

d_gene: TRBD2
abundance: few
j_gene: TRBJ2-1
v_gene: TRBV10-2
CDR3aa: CASVLAGAFNEQFF

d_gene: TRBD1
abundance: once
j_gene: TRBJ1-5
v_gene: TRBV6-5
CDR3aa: CATGDRGRGQPQHF

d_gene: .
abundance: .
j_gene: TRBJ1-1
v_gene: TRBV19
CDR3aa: CATKKARGLGVENTEAFF

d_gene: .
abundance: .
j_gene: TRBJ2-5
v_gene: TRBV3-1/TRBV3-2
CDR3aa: CASSKGDQETQYF

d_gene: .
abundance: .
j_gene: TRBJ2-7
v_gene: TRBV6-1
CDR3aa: CASSEAAQGEQYF

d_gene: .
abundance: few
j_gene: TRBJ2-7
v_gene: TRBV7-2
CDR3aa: CASSFRNSYEQYF

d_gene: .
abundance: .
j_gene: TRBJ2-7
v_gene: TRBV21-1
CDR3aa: CASSSRGGGWGYEQYF

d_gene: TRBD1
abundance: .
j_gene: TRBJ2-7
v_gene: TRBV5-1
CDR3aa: CASSPNPGQGAYEQYF

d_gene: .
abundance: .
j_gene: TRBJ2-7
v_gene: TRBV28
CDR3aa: CASSLPVGTYEQYF

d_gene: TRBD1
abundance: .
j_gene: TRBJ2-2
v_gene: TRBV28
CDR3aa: CASRSGGTGELFF

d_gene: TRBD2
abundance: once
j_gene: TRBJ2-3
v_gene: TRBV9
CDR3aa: CASSVEVGGPDTQYF

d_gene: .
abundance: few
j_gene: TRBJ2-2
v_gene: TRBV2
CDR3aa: CASSGQGWTGELFF